One sample yielded the 16 T cell receptor beta chains listed below, sequenced in a study of cytomegalovirus exposure and HLA in healthy donors. PCR amplification relied on 60 Vbeta primers (plus 13 Jbeta primers). Assay used: immunoSEQ multiplex PCR; TCRdb lists only in-frame clones, some missing. This sample yields about 160,000 clones, of which about three quarters are seen a single time; over 2.5% belongs to the top ten. Sequenced: PBMCs. The receptors shown here come from a woman in her twenties or thirties in good health and CMV-seronegative.

This rearrangement joins TRBV11-2 to TRBJ2-1, with TRBD1 identical over 10 bases. From germline, CDR1 is SGHAT and CDR2 FQNNGV. The CDR3 length is 13 residues. The trim removed 5 bases at V and 8 bases at J, leaving 3 bases unmatched. The CDR3 DNA reads TGTGCCAGCAGCCCGGACAGGGGGGATGAGCAGTTCTTC. Amino acid sequence: CASSPDRGDEQFF.

The rearrangement links TRBV7-2 to TRBJ2-3; 7 bases fit TRBD2. Germline CDR1 is SGHTA and CDR2 is FQGNSA. This CDR3 comprises 15 residues. Unmatched junction bases numbered 5, after V lost 1 base and J lost 4 bases. CDR3 DNA sequence: TGTGCCAGCAGCTTAGTGGGAGGGGTGGCAGATACGCAGTATTTT. This sequence encodes CASSLVGGVADTQYF.

The genes are TRBV2 and TRBJ1-2; 7 nucleotides match TRBD1. V was clipped by 5 bases and J by 4 bases; unmatched bases: 7. Germline V lookup: CDR1 SNHLY, CDR2 FYNNEI. The CDR3 spans 14 residues. In nucleotides, the CDR3 is TGTGCCAGCAGTACAGGACAGGCCCTCTATGGCTACACCTTC. This gives the protein CASSTGQALYGYTF.

The rearrangement links TRBV7-2 to TRBJ2-7; D not certain. Trimming cost V 5 bases and J 3 bases, with 8 bases left between them. This CDR3 comprises 12 residues. Per the germline V gene, CDR1 is SGHTA and CDR2 is FQGNSA. CDR3 nucleotides: TGTGCCAGCAGCACTGAGATCTACGAGCAGTACTTC. This sequence encodes CASSTEIYEQYF.

This chain uses TRBV29-1 with TRBJ1-3; D unclear. The V end was cut by 4 bases, the J end by 0 bases, with 10 bases between. Germline lookup yields CDR1 SQVTM and CDR2 ANQGSEA. The CDR3 is 14 amino acids. In DNA, the CDR3 is TGCAGCGTTGTTTGGGCGAACTCTGGAAACACCATATATTTT. Translation: CSVVWANSGNTIYF.

V is TRBV7-6 and J is TRBJ2-7; D may be TRBD1 (5 bases). The germline V gene encodes CDR1 SGHVS and CDR2 FNYEAQ. The CDR3 length is 15 residues. V was pared by 5 bases and J by 6 bases, with 20 bases between. This chain's CDR3 is CASSPFQGETAEQYF. The DNA of the CDR3 is TGTGCCAGCAGCCCATTTCAGGGTGAGACGGCCGAGCAGTACTTC.

The rearrangement uses TRBV29-1 and TRBJ1-1; 7 bases agree with TRBD1. The germline CDR1 and CDR2 sequences are SQVTM and ANQGSEA. The CDR3 loop spans 13 amino acids. V lost 4 bases and J lost 3; bases outside the gene matches: 5. CDR3 region: CSVGGGGYTEAFF. For the CDR3, the DNA is TGCAGCGTTGGTGGAGGGGGCTACACTGAAGCTTTCTTT.

This clone occurred once. The chain recombines TRBV5-4 with TRBJ2-2; 10 nucleotides line up with TRBD1. This CDR3 is built from 15 residues. Germline V gene sequence: CDR1 SGHNT, CDR2 YYREEE (reference sequence). V trimming: 4 bases; J trimming: 6 bases; junction bases outside the gene matches: 6. This CDR3 is CASSRGQGGAGELFF. DNA for the CDR3: TGTGCCAGCAGCAGAGGACAGGGGGGGGCCGGGGAGCTGTTTTTT.

The rearrangement uses TRBV5-4 and TRBJ2-3; 7 nucleotides align to TRBD1. The ends lost 7 bases at V and 5 bases at J; junction bases unmatched: 10. This CDR3 spans 14 amino acids. CDR1 and CDR2 from the germline V gene are SGHNT and YYREEE (reference sequence). This CDR3 reads CASRTDRARDTQYF. Here the CDR3 DNA reads TGTGCCAGCCGTACCGACAGGGCTCGAGATACGCAGTATTTT.

The gene calls are TRBV5-1 and TRBJ1-2, with 7 bases aligning to TRBD1. Germline V gene data show CDR1 as SGHRS and CDR2 as YFSETQ. Trimming took 1 base from V and 2 from J; bases not matched to a gene: 5. This CDR3 has 15 amino acids. The CDR3 reads CASSLFSGQNYGYTF. In nucleotides, the CDR3 is TGCGCCAGCAGCTTGTTTTCGGGACAGAACTATGGCTACACCTTC.

V is TRBV6-4 and J is TRBJ2-1; no clear D gene. CDR1 MRHNA and CDR2 SNTAGT come from the germline V gene. V lost 2 bases to trimming and J lost 8 bases, with 19 bases between them. This CDR3 spans 16 amino acids. The CDR3 sequence is CASSDAEEAPFYEQFF. DNA for the CDR3: TGTGCCAGCAGTGACGCTGAAGAGGCACCTTTCTATGAGCAGTTCTTC.

The genes are TRBV29-1 and TRBJ2-7; 8 bases map to TRBD1. This CDR3 has 15 amino acids. J lost 2 bases, V lost 4 bases, and 10 bases had no gene match. CDR1 and CDR2 from the germline V gene are SQVTM and ANQGSEA. The CDR3 sequence is CSVALWDRTTYEQYF. CDR3 sequence (DNA): TGCAGCGTTGCGTTGTGGGACAGGACCACCTACGAGCAGTACTTC.

The gene calls are TRBV6-1 and TRBJ1-5, with TRBD1 as a possible D gene (5 bases). This CDR3 is built from 15 residues. V lost 6 bases and J lost 1, with 13 bases in between. Germline CDR1 MNHNS, CDR2 SASEGT. For the CDR3, the DNA is TGTGCCAGCAGACCTAGGGGCGCGAGCAATCAGCCCCAGCATTTT. Encoded protein: CASRPRGASNQPQHF.

The gene calls are TRBV9 and TRBJ2-7; D remains ambiguous. Germline V gene lookup returns CDR1 SGDLS and CDR2 YYNGEE. The CDR3 contains 13 residues. Deletions cut 3 bases from V and 6 bases from J, with 13 bases between. The CDR3 protein is CASSAAIGAEQYF. CDR3 in DNA: TGTGCCAGCAGCGCAGCGATTGGCGCCGAGCAGTACTTC.

The chain has TRBV6-6 and TRBJ2-7; the match to TRBD2 covers 7 bases. The germline CDR1 and CDR2 sequences are MNHNY and SVGAGI (reference sequence). The CDR3 length is 15 residues. V lost 2 bases to trimming and J lost 3 bases; unmatched junction nucleotides: 7. The CDR3 DNA sequence: TGTGCCAGCAGTTACGGGGAGGGGAGAAACTACGAGCAGTACTTC. Protein sequence: CASSYGEGRNYEQYF.

The rearrangement joins TRBV6-1 to TRBJ2-1; 7 bases match TRBD1. The CDR3 is 13 residues long. V lost 5 bases and J lost 9; bases outside the gene matches: 7. From germline, CDR1 is MNHNS and CDR2 SASEGT. This chain's CDR3 is CASSTTGEGEQFF. CDR3 nucleotide sequence: TGTGCCAGCAGTACAACAGGGGAAGGTGAGCAGTTCTTC.